This T cell receptor (beta chain) appears in the sequencing data of a study of blood T cell repertoires in COVID-19. On the study more broadly: Researchers got acute and convalescent COVID-19 samples from the United States, Italy and Spain.

The germline V gene encodes CDR1 SGHRS and CDR2 YFSETQ. Losses at the gene ends were 5 bases for V and 5 bases for J; bases not matched to a gene: 2. This CDR3 has 14 amino acids. Living in under 30 US areas, the participants were between roughly 18 and 90 years of age. Symptom resolution, clearance, or two negative PCRs marked the recovered donors of Cohort 3. How the authors handled the data: The authors estimated nucleated cell counts from reference gene primer amplification. Some clones are missing from TCRdb's copy, which holds only in-frame ones; the method was immunoSEQ multiplex PCR. The V and J calls and clone size were taken over from that table, and D and trimming were inferred from the DNA. This table holds around 300,000 clones, more than 80% found once.

This clonotype was sampled from a woman aged 18 to 35 who had recovered from COVID-19. The V gene is TRBV5-1, the J gene TRBJ1-4; TRBD1 matches 11 bases. What was sequenced was PBMCs or T cells enriched from blood (not recorded which). The DNA of the CDR3 is TGCGCCAGCAGTCGGACAGGGGGCAATGAAAAACTGTTTTTT. Translated, it gives CASSRTGGNEKLFF.